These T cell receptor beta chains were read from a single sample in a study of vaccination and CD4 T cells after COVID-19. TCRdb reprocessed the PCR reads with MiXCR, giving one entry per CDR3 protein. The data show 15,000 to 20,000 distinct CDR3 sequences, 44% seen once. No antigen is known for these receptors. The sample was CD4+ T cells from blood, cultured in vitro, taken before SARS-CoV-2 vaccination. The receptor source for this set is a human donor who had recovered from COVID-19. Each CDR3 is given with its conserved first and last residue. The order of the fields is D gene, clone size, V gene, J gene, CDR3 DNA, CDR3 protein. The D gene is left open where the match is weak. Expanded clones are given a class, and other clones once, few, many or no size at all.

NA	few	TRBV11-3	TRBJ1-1	TGTGCCAGCAGCTTAGGAGAGACAGGAGGGAACACTGAAGCTTTCTTT	CASSLGETGGNTEAFF
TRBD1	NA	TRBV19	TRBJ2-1	TGTGCCAGTAGTATAACAGGGGGCAATGAGCAGTTCTTC	CASSITGGNEQFF
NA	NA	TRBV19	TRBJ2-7	TGTGCCAGTAGGGCCTCTAGCGTTTCCTACGAGCAGTACTTC	CASRASSVSYEQYF
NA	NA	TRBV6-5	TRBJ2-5	TGTGCCAGCAGTTCAGGAGCGGGCCAAGAGACCCAGTACTTC	CASSSGAGQETQYF
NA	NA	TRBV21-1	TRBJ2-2	NA	CASSAQVGVGTGELFF
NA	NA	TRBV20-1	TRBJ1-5	TGCAGTGCTAGACAATGGACGGTTGCTAATCAGCCCCAGCATTTT	CSARQWTVANQPQHF
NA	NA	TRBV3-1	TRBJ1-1	TGTGCCAGCAGCCCCAGCGATACTGAAGCTTTCTTT	CASSPSDTEAFF
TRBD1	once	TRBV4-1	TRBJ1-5	TGCGCCAGCAGCCAAGAGGGCAGGGGGCGCAGTAAGGGACAGCCCCAGCATTTT	CASSQEGRGRSKGQPQHF
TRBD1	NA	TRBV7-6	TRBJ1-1	TGTGCCAGCAGCTCCGGGACAGGGACCTCCGGAGCTTTCTTT	CASSSGTGTSGAFF
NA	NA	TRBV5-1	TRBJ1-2	TGCGCCAGCAGCTTGGGTGGGTTGGAGTTGATTGGCTACACCTTC	CASSLGGLELIGYTF
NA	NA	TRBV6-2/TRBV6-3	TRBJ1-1	TGTGCCAGCAGCCTAGGGACAGAAGCTTTCTTT	CASSLGTEAFF
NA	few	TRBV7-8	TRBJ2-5	TGTGCCAGCAGCTTAGGGGTAGGAGACGTCCAAGAGACCCAGTACTTC	CASSLGVGDVQETQYF
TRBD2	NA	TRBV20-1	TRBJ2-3	TGCAGTGCTAGAACTGGGTCTAGCGGGAGGGGAGATACGCAGTATTTT	CSARTGSSGRGDTQYF
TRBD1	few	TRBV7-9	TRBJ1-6	TGTGCCAGCAGCCCTTCGGGACAGCAAGGGGGTTCACCCCTCCACTTT	CASSPSGQQGGSPLHF
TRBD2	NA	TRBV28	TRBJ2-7	TGTGCCAGCAGCTTGCTATTGGGACTAGCGGGAGTAGGCGAGCAGTACTTC	CASSLLLGLAGVGEQYF
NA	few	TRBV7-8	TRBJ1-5	TGTGCCAGCAGCTTAGTTGCTGGGGTGGTGAGCAATCAGCCCCAGCATTTT	CASSLVAGVVSNQPQHF